One T cell receptor beta chain is described in this entry. The entry originates in a study of cytomegalovirus exposure and HLA in healthy donors. Both 60 Vbeta primers and 13 Jbeta primers went into the PCR. Only in-frame clones appear in the TCRdb table, and some are missing; sequencing was by immunoSEQ multiplex PCR. The sample carries about 160,000 clones, roughly 80% recorded once. The CDR3 runs 14 residues. Looked up from germline, CDR1 is MNHNY and CDR2 is SVGAGI (reference sequence). Trimming took 7 bases from V and 5 from J, leaving 14 bases between them. The TCR was taken from a woman in her thirties in good health and CMV-seropositive. This chain uses TRBV6-6 with TRBJ1-4; perhaps TRBD1 as D (5 bases). Sequenced material: PBMCs. The CDR3 sequence is CASILGGENEKLFF. CDR3 coding DNA: TGTGCCAGCATCCTGGGGGGGGAAAATGAAAAACTGTTTTTT.